This TCR beta chain was obtained from a study of metastatic and nonmetastatic thyroid tumors. Study background: Samples came from malignant and benign thyroid patients, and repertoires were compared across blood and tumor or nodule tissue. Points from the study as a whole: Reports indicated that malignant thyroid tumors showed significantly higher TCR beta diversity than benign nodules did, in blood and tumor.

No treatment of any kind had been given to any patient before thyroid surgery. Authors' analysis steps: A papillary thyroid cancer distant-metastasis classifier was built from CDR3 differences across clinicopathological groups. With MiXCR, TCRdb reprocessed the PCR reads. The V and J calls shown here were made by TCRdb, not taken from the authors' results. Among several thousand clones listed, roughly 35% were seen once. CDR1 is MNHEY, CDR2 SMNVEV, per germline (reference sequence). The CDR3 has 14 amino acids, counting both end residues. Worth noting for this clone: Its antigen remains unidentified. This likely comes from a read error, as the CDR3 has no conserved phenylalanine or tryptophan at its end. The limits of the CDR3 on the DNA are not certain, so only TCRdb's listed CDR3 is given.

The sequence came from a male donor with papillary thyroid cancer or a benign thyroid nodule (not recorded which). Some clones in this sample may be carry-over from other donors' samples. Input material: adjacent normal tissue. The rearrangement joins TRBV27 to TRBJ2-3; the table's D call, TRBD2, was not checked against the DNA. The CDR3 is CASKVRGGTDTKYL.